This note documents a single T cell receptor beta chain sequence. Data came from immunoSEQ multiplex PCR; TCRdb stores just in-frame clones and leaves some out. The sample shows some 150,000 clones, around 83% of them seen only once. This entry comes from a study of blood T cell repertoires in COVID-19. V lost 6 bases and J lost 1, with 12 bases in between. This CDR3 contains 14 residues. Germline-derived CDR1 and CDR2 are MDHEN and SYDVKM. Sequences were obtained from peripheral blood. V usage is TRBV28 and J usage is TRBJ1-1; no reliable D call. The clonotype was recovered from a woman aged 45-59 years in a cohort sampled during active or convalescent COVID-19. CDR3 in amino acids: CASSIAGENTEAFF. The CDR3 DNA reads TGTGCCAGCAGCATCGCCGGGGAGAACACTGAAGCTTTCTTT.